The present entry profiles one TCR beta chain with its context. Per the authors' pipeline: Amplification from reference gene primers served as the basis for estimated nucleated cell counts. The table came from immunoSEQ multiplex PCR; TCRdb's copy has only in-frame clones and leaves some out. The V and J calls and the clone size are those of that table, but D and trimming were determined from the DNA. The sample includes over 45,000 clones, around four fifths of them seen just once. This record belongs to a study of blood T cell repertoires in COVID-19. Study-level information: Material from acute and convalescent COVID-19 was sourced from the United States, Italy and Spain. Nucleic acid was either cDNA or gDNA, and it came from T cells, B-cell-depleted T cells, or PBMCs.

V was cut by 0 bases and J by 0 bases, with 6 bases left in between. The germline V gene has CDR1 SGHNT and CDR2 YYREEE (reference sequence). The CDR3 has 14 residues. This clonotype originated in a human donor in a cohort sampled during active COVID-19. The chain combines TRBV5-4 with TRBJ1-1; no clear D. The sample consisted of peripheral blood. The CDR3 DNA is TGTGCCAGCAGCTTGGACACACTGAACACTGAAGCTTTCTTT. Translating gives CASSLDTLNTEAFF. The entire variable domain, with the rest obtained from reference TRBV5-4 and TRBJ1-1, is as follows: ETGVTQSPTHLIKTRGQQVTLRCSSQSGHNTVSWYQQALGQGPQFIFQYYREEENGRGNFPPRFSGLQFPNYSSELNVNALELDDSALYLCASSLDTLNTEAFFGQGTRLTVV.